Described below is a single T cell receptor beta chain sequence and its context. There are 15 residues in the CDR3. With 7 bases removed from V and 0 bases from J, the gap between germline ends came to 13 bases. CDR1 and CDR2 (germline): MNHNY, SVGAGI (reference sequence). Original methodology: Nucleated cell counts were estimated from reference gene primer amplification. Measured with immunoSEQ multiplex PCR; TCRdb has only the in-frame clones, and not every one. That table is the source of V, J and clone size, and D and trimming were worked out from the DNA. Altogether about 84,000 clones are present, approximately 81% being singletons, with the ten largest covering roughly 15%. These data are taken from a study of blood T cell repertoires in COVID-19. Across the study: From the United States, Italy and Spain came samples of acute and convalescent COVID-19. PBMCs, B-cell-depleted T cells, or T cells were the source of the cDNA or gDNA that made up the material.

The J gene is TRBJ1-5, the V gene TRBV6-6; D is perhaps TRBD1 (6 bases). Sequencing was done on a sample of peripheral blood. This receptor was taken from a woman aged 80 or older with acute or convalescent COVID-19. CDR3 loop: CASTPTGPSNQPQHF. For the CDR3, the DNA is TGTGCCAGCACCCCGACAGGACCTAGCAATCAGCCCCAGCATTTT.